This T cell receptor (beta chain) was sequenced for a study of CD4 T cells in relation to SARS-CoV-2 and coronaviruses. Study background: ViraFEST: approximately 10-day antigen culture of PBMCs, then TCR beta CDR3 sequencing. General study findings and limits: Each donor contributed either pre-pandemic or post-infection samples, not both. Crossreactivity was assessed only for spike protein, not other viral proteins. Compared with monoreactive clones, crossreactive clones showed significantly weaker SARS-CoV-2 expansion.

Sequencing used immunoSEQ multiplex PCR; TCRdb keeps in-frame clones, though not all of them. This sample has 20,000 to 25,000 clones, with over 60% found just once. As regards this clone: Its antigen is unidentified.

The V gene end was trimmed by 10 bases and the J gene end by 5 bases; junction bases not matched to a gene: 11. Per the germline V gene, CDR1 is MNHEY and CDR2 is SVGAGI. This CDR3 has 14 residues. The unexposed donors gave CD4+ T cells in about 2011-2019, prior to COVID-19. The cells were cultured for 9 to 11 days before CD4+ T cells were isolated. V gene TRBV6-5 combines with J gene TRBJ2-7; 10 bases are a match to TRBD1. Material for sequencing was CD4+ T cells from PBMCs, cultured in vitro. This receptor was identified in a human donor in good health. CDR3 loop: CATARRDRGNEQYF. The DNA of the CDR3 is TGTGCCACCGCCCGTCGGGACAGGGGCAACGAGCAGTACTTC.